A single sample is the source of the 32 T cell receptor beta chains below, sequenced in a study of tumor-infiltrating lymphocytes in primary liver carcinoma. A primer matching the constant region was used to make TCR beta cDNA from approximately 0.55 ug of total RNA. What produced the TCR beta libraries was three nested multiplex PCR rounds using slightly modified ARM-PCR. The study ran its first two PCR rounds for roughly 10 cycles each, using TRBV1-TRBV30 forward primers and a C-beta reverse primer. MiXCR was run by TCRdb on the multiplex PCR reads, yielding one entry per CDR3 protein. The sample lists 100,000 to 120,000 distinct CDR3 sequences, approximately 80% occurring once. Investigators took RNA and DNA out together from 20-30 mg of unsorted bulk tissue. Sample: liver tumor tissue from sampling region 3. Stated subset: tumor region T3, left-lateral pole. The receptors derive from a middle-aged man with primary liver carcinoma and hepatitis B virus infection.

As for this clonotype: The junction does not match germline at one end; this may be a read error. The chain uses TRBV11-2 and TRBJ2-7; 11 bases map to TRBD2. Germline V gene sequence: CDR1 SGHAT, CDR2 FQNNGV. The CDR3 loop spans 20 amino acids. The chain's CDR3 is CANSLREGRTSGLSSYEQYF. The CDR3 DNA reads TGTGCCAACAGCTTGAGGGAGGGGAGGACTAGCGGGCTCAGTTCCTACGAGCAGTATTTC.

The chain links TRBV15 to TRBJ2-6; D is undetermined. This CDR3 is 16 amino acids long. Trimming cost V 0 bases and J 1 base, with 7 bases left between them. CDR1 is LNHNV and CDR2 is YYDKDF in the germline V gene (reference sequence). The CDR3, as DNA: TGTGCCACCAGCAGAGATGAAGGATCTGGGGCCAACGTCCTGACTTTC. Amino acid sequence: CATSRDEGSGANVLTF.

This clonotype turned up a few times. This chain joins TRBV4-3 and TRBJ1-2, with 7 bases lining up with TRBD1. The CDR3 covers 17 residues. V was clipped by 3 bases and J by 4 bases; unmatched bases: 14. The germline gives CDR1 LGHNA, CDR2 YSLEER. The DNA of the CDR3 is TGCGCCAGCAGCCAGGATTATCGACAGGGACGGGTCTATGGCTACACCTTC. Translating gives CASSQDYRQGRVYGYTF.

The gene calls are TRBV11-3 and TRBJ1-1; maybe TRBD1 (6 bases). V was shortened by 11 bases and J by 9 bases, with 22 bases between the two germline ends. Per the germline V gene, CDR1 is SGHNT and CDR2 is YENEEA. The CDR3 runs to 13 residues. The CDR3 region is CAVNLARGSQAFF. The CDR3 DNA reads as TGTGCCGTCAACTTAGCAAGGGGGTCTCAAGCTTTCTTT.

Many counts were recorded for this clonotype. The chain links TRBV24-1 to TRBJ2-3; 9 bases match TRBD2. CDR1 and CDR2 (germline): KGHDR, SFDVKD. The V and J ends lost 4 bases and 4 bases, in that order; junction bases with no gene match: 5. This CDR3 region has 15 residues. CDR3 coding DNA: TGTGCCACCAGTGACATTAGCGGGAGCCCAGATACGCAGTATTTT. It is translated as CATSDISGSPDTQYF.

Turning to this clonotype: At one of its ends the junction is not consistent with the germline gene, which may arise from a read error. The chain joins TRBV12-3 or TRBV12-4 to TRBJ2-7; the D is unclear. The CDR3 loop spans 13 amino acids. The DNA of the CDR3 is TGTGCCAGCAGTTTCGGCCGCGCCTACGAGCTGTACTTC. Its translation: CASSFGRAYELYF.

Turning to this clonotype: Mismatch with germline at one junction end may stem from a read error. V usage is TRBV11-2 and J usage is TRBJ2-6, with D tentatively TRBD1 or TRBD2 (5 bases each). The CDR3 is made up of 15 amino acids. Germline V gene lookup returns CDR1 SGHAT and CDR2 FQNNGV. The CDR3 DNA is TGCGCCACCGAGCGGCCGCGCTCTGGGGCCAGCGGCCTGACTTTC. As protein: CATERPRSGASGLTF. Full variable domain (remainder filled in from reference TRBV11-2 and TRBJ2-6): EAGVAQSPRYKIIEKRQSVAFWCNPISGHATLYWYQQILGQGPKLLIQFQNNGVVDDSQLPKDRFSAERLKGVDSTLKIQPAKLEDSAVYLCATERPRSGASGLTFGAGSRLTVL.

Comments on this clonotype: The missing conserved phenylalanine or tryptophan at the end of this CDR3 makes a read error likely. J is TRBJ1-4 and V is TRBV11-2, with a possible D match to TRBD1 (6 bases). The V and J ends lost 3 bases and 7 bases respectively, with 12 bases between them. The CDR3 is 14 residues long. Germline-derived CDR1 and CDR2 are SGHAT and FQNNGV. The CDR3 coding sequence is TGTGCCAGCAGCTTCCGGGACAAGGGTGAAAAACTGTTTCTT. Its translation is CASSFRDKGEKLFL.

V and J are TRBV12-3 or TRBV12-4 and TRBJ2-7, with TRBD1 as a possible D gene (5 bases). The CDR3 loop spans 14 amino acids. V lost 6 bases to trimming and J lost 5 bases, with 17 bases between them. CDR3 nucleotides: TGTGCCAGCAGACCGAGAAGGGGCATGGACGAGCAGTACTTC. Translating it yields CASRPRRGMDEQYF.

The chain recombines TRBV28 with TRBJ2-5; D may correspond to TRBD1 or TRBD2 (5 bases each). Germline CDR1 MDHEN, CDR2 SYDVKM. The CDR3 is made up of 13 amino acids. DNA for the CDR3: TGTGTCATCGAGGTGGGGACCCGGGAGACCCAGTACTTC. As protein: CVIEVGTRETQYF.

The CDR3 spells CASSFQGGNEQFF. The CDR3 DNA sequence: TGTGCCAGCAGTTTTCAGGGGGGCAATGAGCAGTTCTTC. The rearrangement links TRBV7-9 to TRBJ2-1, with D possibly TRBD1 on 7 matching bases. Looked up from germline, CDR1 is SEHNR and CDR2 is FQNEAQ (reference sequence). CDR3 length equals 13 residues. Trimming pared 6 bases from V and 6 bases from J, leaving 12 bases between.

About this clonotype itself: The germline gene is not matched at one end of the junction; a read error may be the cause. The chain has TRBV28 and TRBJ1-4, with D tentatively TRBD1 (6 bases). This CDR3 contains 17 residues. CDR1 is MDHEN, CDR2 SYDVKM, per germline. CDR3 sequence reads: CTSSFGDISATNEKLFF. DNA of the CDR3: TGTACCAGCAGTTTTGGGGACATATCTGCAACTAATGAAAAACTGTTTTTT.

In its sample, this clonotype was seen many times. The rearrangement joins TRBV15 to TRBJ2-5, with a possible D match to TRBD2 (5 bases). The CDR3 is made up of 13 amino acids. Trimming cost V 6 bases and J 4 bases, with 12 bases left between them. CDR1 is LNHNV, CDR2 YYDKDF, per germline (reference sequence). CDR3 bases: TGTGCCACCAGTTATCAAGGAGGAGAGACCCAGTACTTC. It codes for CATSYQGGETQYF.

Comment on this clonotype: An end of the junction differs from the germline gene, which may be a read error. The chain combines TRBV12-3 or TRBV12-4 with TRBJ1-2; D may be TRBD1 (5 bases). The CDR3 sequence is 13 residues long. The CDR3, as DNA: TGTGCCAGCAATTTGGCAGGGCCTCATGGCTACACTTTC. Translating gives CASNLAGPHGYTF.

The rearrangement uses TRBV5-4 and TRBJ2-1; D is possibly TRBD1 (7 bases). TRBJ2-7 matches the DNA end more closely, so the J call is doubtful. This CDR3 has 15 residues. CDR1 is SGHNT, CDR2 YYREEE, per germline (reference sequence). CDR3 sequence reads: CASSCPQGRSNEQYF. CDR3 nucleotide sequence: TGTGCCAGCAGCTGTCCACAGGGGAGGAGCAATGAGCAGTACTTC.

In the case of this clonotype: The junction and the germline gene differ at one end; a read error may be behind it. V is TRBV4-1 and J is TRBJ2-5; possible D gene TRBD1, 7 bases. This CDR3 region has 17 residues. The germline V gene encodes CDR1 MGHRA and CDR2 YSYEKL. CDR3 amino acids: CARSQAFRGHRGESQYF. The DNA for the CDR3 is TGCGCCCGCAGCCAAGCCTTTCGGGGGCACAGGGGAGAGTCCCAGTACTTC.

The chain carries TRBV30 and TRBJ1-1; D is ambiguous. The CDR3 runs to 13 residues. V was clipped by 3 bases and J by 9 bases, with 17 bases between them. The germline V gene has CDR1 GTSNPN and CDR2 SVGIG (reference sequence). CDR3 nucleotides: TGTGCCTGGAGAGCGGATAGGAGGACTAAAGCTTTCTTT. It specifies CAWRADRRTKAFF.

Comment on this clonotype: Because it lacks the conserved phenylalanine or tryptophan at the end, this CDR3 is likely a read error. The DNA is left out, because the CDR3 cannot be placed on it with certainty; the CDR3 is given as TCRdb lists it. This chain joins TRBV6-5 and TRBJ1-2; the table's D call of TRBD1 was not tested on the DNA. The CDR3 is made up of 11 amino acids, end residues included. From germline, CDR1 is MNHEY and CDR2 SVGAGI. CDR3 in amino acids: CASSAGTGYTL.

The gene calls are TRBV11-2 and TRBJ2-3; 7 bases are shared with TRBD2. The germline V gene encodes CDR1 SGHAT and CDR2 FQNNGV. CDR3 length: 16 amino acids. In DNA, the CDR3 is TGTCCCAACAGCCCGTGGACGGGGGGAGACACAGATACGCAGTATTTT. Protein product: CPNSPWTGGDTDTQYF.

About this clonotype itself: The junction shows a germline mismatch at one end, possibly a read error. V is TRBV18 and J is TRBJ1-6; D remains unclear. CDR1 and CDR2 (germline): KGHSH, LQKENI. CDR3 length equals 13 residues. The CDR3 coding sequence is TGTGCCAGCTGCGACCACAATAATTCACTCCTCCACTTT. Amino acids: CASCDHNNSLLHF.

Details on this clonotype: A much larger clonotype is one base distant, so this may be a read error. The chain is built from TRBV7-9 and TRBJ1-5; tentative D call: TRBD1 (5 bases). The CDR3 is 15 residues long. From germline, CDR1 is SEHNR and CDR2 FQNEAQ (reference sequence). The CDR3 DNA reads as TGTGCCAGCAGCCCCCAGGGAGGAAGCAATCAGCCCCGGCATTTT. This gives the protein CASSPQGGSNQPRHF.

On this clonotype itself: A junction boundary mismatches the germline segment, possibly from a read error. The chain's CDR3 is CRVEADRGRAETQYF. As DNA, the CDR3 is TGCAGAGTTGAAGCGGACAGGGGACGAGCAGAGACCCAATACTTC. The V call is TRBV29-1, the J call TRBJ2-5; 9 bases line up with TRBD1. There are 15 residues in the CDR3. Germline CDR1 is SQVTM and CDR2 is ANQGSEA.

CDR3 in amino acids: CAITGSVTDTQYF. The CDR3 nucleotides are TGTGCCATAACAGGTTCTGTCACAGATACGCAGTATTTT. The chain employs TRBV6-2 or TRBV6-3 and TRBJ2-3; D might be TRBD1 (5 bases). Trimming pared 10 bases from V and 2 bases from J, leaving 13 bases between. Germline lookup yields CDR1 MNHEY and CDR2 SVGEGT. The CDR3 totals 13 residues.

Notes on this clonotype: A read error may explain this, as a much larger clone is one base away. The J gene is TRBJ1-4, the V gene TRBV5-1; D gene unclear. The CDR3 sequence is 14 residues long. Germline V gene lookup returns CDR1 SGHRS and CDR2 YFSETQ. For the CDR3, the DNA is TGCGCCATCAGCTTGATTCCCGCGGACGAAAAACTGTTTTTT. Encoded protein: CAISLIPADEKLFF.

A note on this clonotype: Sequence at one end of the junction differs from germline and may be a read error. CDR3 nucleotide sequence: TGTACCATGAGCCTAAAAGGAGCCTCCTACGAGCAGTACTTC. Residues: CTMSLKGASYEQYF. The rearrangement links TRBV10-3 to TRBJ2-7, with D uncertain. The germline V gene has CDR1 ENHRY and CDR2 SYGVKD. The length of the CDR3 is 14 residues.

The chain is built from TRBV29-1 and TRBJ2-1; 7 bases are a match to TRBD2. The trim removed 4 bases at V and 12 bases at J, leaving 12 bases unmatched. CDR3 length: 13 amino acids. In germline, CDR1 is SQVTM, CDR2 ANQGSEA. The CDR3 nucleotides are TGCAGCGTTGGGGGGGGAGCCACCGATGGGCAGTTCTTC. Its translation is CSVGGGATDGQFF.

Details on this clonotype: One end of the junction does not line up with germline, which may come from a read error. The V call is TRBV11-2, the J call TRBJ2-5, with D possibly TRBD1 on 5 matching bases. Germline CDR1 is SGHAT and CDR2 is FQNNGV. The CDR3 contains 15 residues. CDR3 nucleotide sequence: TGTGCCAGCAACTTAGGGGTTAACGGACAAGAGACCCAGTACTTC. It is translated as CASNLGVNGQETQYF.

CDR3 residues: CATREAGGLKNIQYF. CDR3 DNA sequence: TGTGCCACCCGGGAGGCCGGAGGCCTCAAAAACATTCAGTACTTC. The J gene is TRBJ2-4, the V gene TRBV10-3; 7 nucleotides line up with TRBD2. The CDR3 consists of 15 residues. CDR1 and CDR2 (germline): ENHRY, SYGVKD. V dropped 10 bases and J dropped 3; count of bases not matched to a gene: 12.

To note about this clonotype: The junction does not match germline at one end; this may be a read error. V gene TRBV4-3 combines with J gene TRBJ2-5, with 12 bases that match TRBD2. The CDR3 runs 17 residues. Germline V gives CDR1 LGHNA, CDR2 YSLEER. The CDR3 region is CTSNQAASGRALEAQYF. Written as DNA, the CDR3 is TGCACCAGCAACCAAGCGGCTAGCGGGAGGGCCCTGGAGGCCCAGTACTTC.

V and J are TRBV5-6 and TRBJ1-5; D not resolved. Germline values: CDR1 SGHDT, CDR2 YYEEEE. The length of the CDR3 is 14 residues. The CDR3 coding sequence is TGTGTCAACAGCTTGGGGTTCGACAATCAGCCCCAGCATTTT. It is translated as CVNSLGFDNQPQHF.

Comments on this clonotype: One base away lies a much larger clone, so this may be a sequencing read error. The chain joins TRBV10-2 to TRBJ2-7, with D maybe TRBD2 (6 bases). Germline CDR1 reads WSHSY; CDR2 reads SAAADI. The CDR3 contains 13 residues. In nucleotides, the CDR3 is TGCGCCGGCACGCGGGGCGTCTCCAACGAGCAGTACTTC. Translating gives CAGTRGVSNEQYF.

A note on this clonotype: The junction departs from the called germline gene at one end, perhaps through a read error. The chain recombines TRBV11-1 with TRBJ2-3; D may match TRBD1 or TRBD2 (5 bases each). The CDR3 extends over 19 amino acids. Germline CDR1 is SGHAT and CDR2 is FQDESV (reference sequence). CDR3 nucleotide sequence: TGTGCCAGTAGCTCTGGGGGAAGCTCTGTTGGAGCCCGCACAGGTACGCGGTATTTT. Amino acid sequence: CASSSGGSSVGARTGTRYF.